This T cell receptor (beta chain) was captured by sequencing in a study of T-cell memory formation after mild COVID-19. Study-level background: Across donors, TCR clusters were largely donor specific. Study-level results: Contracting clones from day 15 to 85 had balanced CD4/CD8; later expanders favoured CD4+.

As for this clonotype: Antigen unknown.

TCRdb processed the 5' RACE reads anew with MiXCR; each CDR3 protein has one entry. The sample has approximately 500,000 distinct CDR3 sequences, around 27% seen once. This CDR3 has 16 residues. Germline loops: CDR1 LGHNA, CDR2 YSLEER. The J segment lost 3 bases and the V segment lost 1 base, leaving 6 bases of the junction unmatched. The sequencing sample was made of PBMCs or a T cell subset sorted from them (not recorded which). This rearrangement joins TRBV4-3 to TRBJ2-7; 10 positions agree with TRBD2. This receptor was taken from an adult woman who had mild COVID-19 (a few samples of this study predate the infection). Cell type and time point are not known. CDR3: CASSQAPLAGDYEQYF. The CDR3 nucleotides read TGCGCCAGCAGCCAAGCCCCCCTAGCGGGGGACTACGAGCAGTACTTC.